The 11 T cell receptor beta chains reported below all come from one sample, sequenced in a study of beta chain features in type 1 diabetes. These receptors have no known antigen. Study-level results: Type 1 diabetes patients had moderately but significantly shorter TCRB CDR3s in all four CD4+ subsets.

Expressed TCRB transcripts were sequenced because the entire RNA isolate underwent reverse transcription. The table came from immunoSEQ multiplex PCR; TCRdb's copy has only in-frame clones and leaves some out. The table includes just over 15,000 clones, around 63% detected once. Sequencing was done on a sample of Tregs from blood. The receptors stem from a man aged 30 to 45 with type 1 diabetes.

This clone was recorded only once. The genes are TRBV10-3 and TRBJ2-1; the match to TRBD2 covers 12 bases. The CDR3 consists of 16 residues. The V and J ends lost 4 bases and 2 bases, in that order; junction bases with no gene match: 3. CDR1 is ENHRY and CDR2 is SYGVKD in the germline V gene. The CDR3 loop is CAISGRTSGTYNEQFF. CDR3 in DNA: TGTGCCATCAGTGGCAGGACTAGCGGGACCTACAATGAGCAGTTCTTC.

The V and J genes are TRBV5-1 and TRBJ1-6; TRBD1 aligns across 7 bases. V gave up 2 bases and J gave up 10 bases; unmatched junction bases: 9. CDR3 length equals 15 residues. Germline V gene data show CDR1 as SGHRS and CDR2 as YFSETQ. The CDR3 here is CASSFETGFRSPLHF. DNA of the CDR3: TGCGCCAGCAGCTTTGAGACAGGGTTCAGGTCACCCCTCCACTTT.

This clone came up a few times. The V gene is TRBV29-1, the J gene TRBJ2-1, with a tentative D call TRBD1 (5 bases). From germline, CDR1 is SQVTM and CDR2 ANQGSEA. V was clipped by 3 bases and J by 0 bases, with 12 bases between them. The CDR3 totals 15 residues. CDR3 sequence reads: CSVDIQGSSYNEQFF. The DNA for the CDR3 is TGCAGCGTTGATATCCAGGGCAGCTCCTACAATGAGCAGTTCTTC.

Only a few counts were recorded for this clone. The genes are TRBV6-1 and TRBJ2-7; D may be TRBD1 (6 bases). The V end lost 6 bases, the J end lost 0 bases, and 9 bases lay between the germline ends. The CDR3 is 13 residues long. Germline lookup yields CDR1 MNHNS and CDR2 SASEGT. CDR3: CASSGTFSYEQYF. In DNA form, the CDR3 reads TGTGCCAGCAGCGGGACATTCTCCTACGAGCAGTACTTC.

The chain joins TRBV7-6 to TRBJ2-3; 13 bases fit TRBD2. CDR3 length: 16 amino acids. CDR1 is SGHVS and CDR2 is FNYEAQ in the germline V gene. V was pared by 5 bases and J by 5 bases, with 7 bases of the junction left unmatched. CDR3 residues: CASSSGLAGAGDTQYF. The CDR3 DNA sequence: TGTGCCAGCAGCAGTGGACTAGCGGGGGCCGGAGATACGCAGTATTTT.

The chain couples TRBV18 to TRBJ1-1; 9 bases are shared with TRBD1. The CDR3 contains 14 residues. Germline values: CDR1 KGHSH, CDR2 LQKENI. After removal of 3 bases from V and 11 bases from J, the junction contained 10 bases not matched to a gene. In DNA, the CDR3 is TGTGCCAGCTCACCGCAACAGGGGGCTAGTAGTGCTTTCTTT. Translating gives CASSPQQGASSAFF.

V usage is TRBV5-1 and J usage is TRBJ1-2, with a tentative D call TRBD1 (6 bases). The V end was cut by 0 bases, the J end by 4 bases, with 16 bases between. This CDR3 is built from 16 residues. Germline CDR1 reads SGHRS; CDR2 reads YFSETQ. The CDR3 sequence: CASSLAAGGRGYGYTF. CDR3 sequence (DNA): TGCGCCAGCAGCTTGGCTGCGGGGGGCCGGGGCTATGGCTACACCTTC.

The gene calls are TRBV30 and TRBJ1-2; perhaps TRBD1 as D (5 bases). V was trimmed by 7 bases and J by 4 bases, leaving 22 bases between them. This CDR3 contains 15 residues. The germline CDR1 and CDR2 sequences are GTSNPN and SVGIG (reference sequence). In nucleotides, the CDR3 is TGTGCCTCGCAAACTGGGGGGGTAGGGTCCTATGGCTACACCTTC. It translates to CASQTGGVGSYGYTF.

This clone was seen only a few times. The chain is built from TRBV7-2 and TRBJ2-3, with 9 bases that match TRBD2. Germline trimming cut 8 bases from V and 4 bases from J; bases unmatched to any gene: 10. This CDR3 contains 15 residues. In germline, CDR1 is SGHTA, CDR2 FQGNSA. Here the CDR3 DNA reads TGTGCCAGCCGGAGGCGGGGGGGAGGGGCAGATACGCAGTATTTT. This encodes CASRRRGGGADTQYF. The complete variable domain, with remaining parts taken from reference TRBV7-2 and TRBJ2-3, reads GAGVSQSPSNKVTEKGKDVELRCDPISGHTALYWYRQSLGQGLEFLIYFQGNSAPDKSGLPSDRFSAERTGGSVSTLTIQRTQQEDSAVYLCASRRRGGGADTQYFGPGTRLTVL.

This chain connects TRBV29-1 to TRBJ2-1; weak D call: TRBD1 (5 bases). CDR3 size: 14 residues. Germline V CDR1 and CDR2: SQVTM, ANQGSEA. With 3 bases removed from V and 6 bases from J, the gap between germline ends came to 15 bases. Written as DNA, the CDR3 is TGCAGCGTTGAGGGCCAGGGTAGTGGCAATGAGCAGTTCTTC. This translates into CSVEGQGSGNEQFF.

This clone was seen once. This chain links TRBV5-1 with TRBJ2-5, with 7 bases fitting TRBD1. This CDR3 region has 13 residues. The germline V gene has CDR1 SGHRS and CDR2 YFSETQ. V lost 4 bases, J lost 5 bases, and 5 bases stayed unmatched. The CDR3 is CASSRDRDETQYF. The DNA for the CDR3 is TGCGCCAGCAGCCGTGACAGGGATGAGACCCAGTACTTC.